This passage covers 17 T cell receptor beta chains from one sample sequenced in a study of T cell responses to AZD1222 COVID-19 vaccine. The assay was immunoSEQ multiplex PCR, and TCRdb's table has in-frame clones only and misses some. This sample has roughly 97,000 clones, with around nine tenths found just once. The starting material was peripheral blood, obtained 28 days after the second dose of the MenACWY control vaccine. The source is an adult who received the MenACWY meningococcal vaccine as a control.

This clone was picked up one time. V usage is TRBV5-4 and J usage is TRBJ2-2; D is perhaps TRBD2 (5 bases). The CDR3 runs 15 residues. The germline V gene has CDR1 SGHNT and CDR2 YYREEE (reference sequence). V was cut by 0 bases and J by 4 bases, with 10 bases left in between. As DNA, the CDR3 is TGTGCCAGCAGCTTGGGAGGGCTGGGCACCGGGGAGCTGTTTTTT. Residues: CASSLGGLGTGELFF.

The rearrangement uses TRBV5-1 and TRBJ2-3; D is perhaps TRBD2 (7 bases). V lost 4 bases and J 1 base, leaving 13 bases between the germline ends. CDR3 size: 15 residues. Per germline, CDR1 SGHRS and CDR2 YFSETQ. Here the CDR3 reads CASSRGGGGTDTQYF. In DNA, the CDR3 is TGCGCCAGCAGCCGGGGCGGGGGCGGCACAGATACGCAGTATTTT.

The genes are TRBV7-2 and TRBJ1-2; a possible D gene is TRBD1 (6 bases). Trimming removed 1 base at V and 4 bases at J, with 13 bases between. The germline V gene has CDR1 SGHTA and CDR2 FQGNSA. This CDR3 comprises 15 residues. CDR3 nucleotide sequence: TGTGCCAGCAGCTTAGGAGCCTTGGACAGCTATGGCTACACCTTC. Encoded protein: CASSLGALDSYGYTF.

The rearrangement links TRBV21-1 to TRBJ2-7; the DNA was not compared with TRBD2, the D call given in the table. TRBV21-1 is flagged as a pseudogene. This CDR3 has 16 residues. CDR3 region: CASSKARKRAAYEQYF. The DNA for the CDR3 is TGTGCCAGCAGCAAAGCGAGAAAGAGGGCAGCTTACGAGCAGTACTTC.

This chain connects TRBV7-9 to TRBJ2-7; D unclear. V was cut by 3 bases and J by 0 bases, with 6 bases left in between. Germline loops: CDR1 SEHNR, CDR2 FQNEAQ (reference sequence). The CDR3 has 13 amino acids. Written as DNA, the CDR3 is TGTGCCAGCAGCTTTCGACACTCCTACGAGCAGTACTTC. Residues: CASSFRHSYEQYF.

The CDR3 sequence is CASSSTGALSGNTIYF. The CDR3, as DNA: TGTGCCAGCAGCTCAACAGGGGCCCTCTCTGGAAACACCATATATTTT. The rearrangement links TRBV7-9 to TRBJ1-3; 7 bases agree with TRBD1. The V and J ends lost 4 bases and 0 bases, in that order; junction bases with no gene match: 6. CDR1 SEHNR and CDR2 FQNEAQ come from the germline V gene (reference sequence). This CDR3 comprises 16 residues.

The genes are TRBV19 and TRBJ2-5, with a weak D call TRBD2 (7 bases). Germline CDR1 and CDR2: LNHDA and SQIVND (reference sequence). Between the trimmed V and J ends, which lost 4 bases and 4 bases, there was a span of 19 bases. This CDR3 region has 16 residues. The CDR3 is CASSTLLGGGAETQYF. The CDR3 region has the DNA TGTGCCAGTAGTACGCTCCTGGGGGGGGGCGCAGAGACCCAGTACTTC.

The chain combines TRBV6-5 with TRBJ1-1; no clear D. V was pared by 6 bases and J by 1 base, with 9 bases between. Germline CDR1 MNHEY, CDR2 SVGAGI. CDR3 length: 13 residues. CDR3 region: CASREDGNTEAFF. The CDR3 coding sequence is TGTGCCAGCAGGGAGGACGGGAACACTGAAGCTTTCTTT.

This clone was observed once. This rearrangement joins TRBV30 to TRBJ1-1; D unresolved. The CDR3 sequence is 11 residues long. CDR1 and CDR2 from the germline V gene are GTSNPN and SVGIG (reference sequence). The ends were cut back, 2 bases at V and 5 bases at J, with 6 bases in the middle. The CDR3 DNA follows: TGTGCCTGGAGTTCCAGAACTGAAGCTTTCTTT. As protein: CAWSSRTEAFF.

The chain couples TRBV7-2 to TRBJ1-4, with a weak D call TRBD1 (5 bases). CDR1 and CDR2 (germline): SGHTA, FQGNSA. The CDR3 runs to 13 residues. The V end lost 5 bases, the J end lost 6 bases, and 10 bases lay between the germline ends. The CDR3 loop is CASSPGHDEKLFF. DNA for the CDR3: TGTGCCAGCAGCCCCGGACACGATGAAAAACTGTTTTTT.

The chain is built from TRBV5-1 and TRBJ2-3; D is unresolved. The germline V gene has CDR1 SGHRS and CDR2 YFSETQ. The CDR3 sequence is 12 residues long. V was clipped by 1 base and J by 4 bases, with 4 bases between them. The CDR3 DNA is TGCGCCAGCAGCTTGAGACCAGATACGCAGTATTTT. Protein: CASSLRPDTQYF. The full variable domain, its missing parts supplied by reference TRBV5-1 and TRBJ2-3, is KAGVTQTPRYLIKTRGQQVTLSCSPISGHRSVSWYQQTPGQGLQFLFEYFSETQRNKGNFPGRFSGRQFSNSRSEMNVSTLELGDSALYLCASSLRPDTQYFGPGTRLTVL.

The CDR3 reads CASSLGKSYNSPLHF. The CDR3 DNA reads TGTGCCAGCAGCTTGGGGAAATCCTATAATTCACCCCTCCACTTT. The chain uses TRBV7-3 and TRBJ1-6; D ambiguous. Germline V lookup: CDR1 SGHTA, CDR2 FQGTGA. Deletions cut 3 bases from V and 1 base from J, with 7 bases between. The CDR3 has 15 amino acids.

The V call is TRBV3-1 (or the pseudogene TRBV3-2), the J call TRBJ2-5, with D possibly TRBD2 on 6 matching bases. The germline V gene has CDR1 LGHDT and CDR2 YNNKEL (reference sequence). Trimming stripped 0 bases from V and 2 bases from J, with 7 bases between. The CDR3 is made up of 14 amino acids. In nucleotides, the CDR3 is TGTGCCAGCAGCCAAGAGCTAGCGCAAGAGACCCAGTACTTC. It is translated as CASSQELAQETQYF.

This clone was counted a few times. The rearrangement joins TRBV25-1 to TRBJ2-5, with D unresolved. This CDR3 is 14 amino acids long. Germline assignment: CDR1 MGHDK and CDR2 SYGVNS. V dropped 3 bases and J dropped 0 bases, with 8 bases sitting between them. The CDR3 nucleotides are TGTGCCAGCAGTGAGGTAGGGAACCAAGAGACCCAGTACTTC. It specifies CASSEVGNQETQYF.

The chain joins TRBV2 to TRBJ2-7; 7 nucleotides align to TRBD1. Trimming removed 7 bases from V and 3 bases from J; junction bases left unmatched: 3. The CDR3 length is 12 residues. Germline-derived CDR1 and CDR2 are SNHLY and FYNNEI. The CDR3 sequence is CASKGAGYEQYF. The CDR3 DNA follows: TGTGCCAGCAAGGGGGCGGGCTACGAGCAGTACTTC.

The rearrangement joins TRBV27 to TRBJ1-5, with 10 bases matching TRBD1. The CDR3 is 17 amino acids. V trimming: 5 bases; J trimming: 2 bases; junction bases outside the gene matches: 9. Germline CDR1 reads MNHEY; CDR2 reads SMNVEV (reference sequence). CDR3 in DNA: TGTGCCAGCAGTCAAACCGGGACAGGGGACGGCAATCAGCCCCAGCATTTT. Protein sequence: CASSQTGTGDGNQPQHF.

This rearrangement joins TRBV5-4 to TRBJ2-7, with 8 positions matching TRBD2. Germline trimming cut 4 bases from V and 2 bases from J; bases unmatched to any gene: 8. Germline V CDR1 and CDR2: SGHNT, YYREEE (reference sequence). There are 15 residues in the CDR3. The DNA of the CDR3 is TGTGCCAGCAGCCAGGAAGTCGGGGGGGCCTACGAGCAGTACTTC. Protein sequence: CASSQEVGGAYEQYF.